One sample yielded the 2 T cell receptor beta chains listed below, sequenced in a study of tumor-infiltrating lymphocytes in localized non-small cell lung cancer. The data were produced by immunoSEQ multiplex PCR, yet TCRdb's version contains in-frame clones alone and is incomplete. The repertoire holds about 18,000 clones, with 78% as singletons. Material: lung tumor tissue. The source of these receptors is a human donor with non-small cell lung cancer.

This clone was seen once. The rearrangement uses TRBV27 and TRBJ1-2; D is unresolved. The CDR3 is made up of 13 amino acids. V dropped 3 bases and J dropped 4 bases, with 9 bases sitting between them. CDR1 is MNHEY, CDR2 SMNVEV, per germline (reference sequence). CDR3 bases: TGTGCCAGCAGTTTTGGCAGGTCCTATGGCTACACCTTC. The encoded protein is CASSFGRSYGYTF.

The genes are TRBV7-2 and TRBJ1-2, with a weak D call TRBD1 (6 bases). The CDR3 covers 13 residues. Germline V lookup: CDR1 SGHTA, CDR2 FQGNSA. V lost 1 base, J lost 8 bases, and 11 bases lay in between. The CDR3 loop reads CASSLVTGNGYTF. CDR3 DNA: TGTGCCAGCAGCTTAGTCACAGGGAACGGCTACACCTTC.